The 4 T cell receptor beta chains listed next were all sequenced from one sample in a study of blood T cell repertoires in COVID-19. The method was immunoSEQ multiplex PCR; TCRdb's version includes in-frame clones alone and lacks a portion of them. The top ten clones hold 3.5% to 5% of a sample with 300,000 to 400,000 clones, approximately 90% of them seen once. Input material: PBMCs or T cells enriched from blood (not recorded which). The receptors stem from a woman in her thirties who had been exposed to COVID-19.

CDR3 sequence: CASSLATGLNSPLHF. In nucleotides, the CDR3 is TGTGCCAGCAGCTTAGCTACGGGTCTAAATTCACCCCTCCACTTT. The gene calls are TRBV7-2 and TRBJ1-6; D gene uncertain. The germline gives CDR1 SGHTA, CDR2 FQGNSA. The CDR3 loop spans 15 amino acids. The germline V and J ends were trimmed by 0 bases and 7 bases, with 10 bases remaining between them. The full variable domain, its missing parts supplied by reference TRBV7-2 and TRBJ1-6, is GAGVSQSPSNKVTEKGKDVELRCDPISGHTALYWYRQSLGQGLEFLIYFQGNSAPDKSGLPSDRFSAERTGGSVSTLTIQRTQQEDSAVYLCASSLATGLNSPLHFGNGTRLTVT.

The V and J genes are TRBV6-5 and TRBJ1-2; possibly TRBD1 for D (5 bases). This CDR3 has 14 residues. V was clipped by 2 bases and J by 5 bases, with 12 bases between them. Germline values: CDR1 MNHEY, CDR2 SVGAGI. The CDR3 is CASSYGEGIYGYTF. CDR3 nucleotide sequence: TGTGCCAGCAGTTACGGGGAGGGGATATATGGCTACACCTTC.

The chain is built from TRBV18 and TRBJ1-2; D is possibly TRBD1 (5 bases). CDR3 length: 13 amino acids. Trimming pared 5 bases from V and 5 bases from J, leaving 12 bases between. Germline V gene lookup returns CDR1 KGHSH and CDR2 LQKENI. The CDR3 sequence is CASSAEEGYGYTF. The CDR3 DNA reads TGTGCCAGCTCAGCCGAGGAGGGGTATGGCTACACCTTC. The full variable domain, in which reference TRBV18 and TRBJ1-2 provide the parts outside the CDR3, is NAGVMQNPRHLVRRRGQEARLRCSPMKGHSHVYWYRQLPEEGLKFMVYLQKENIIDESGMPKERFSAEFPKEGPSILRIQQVVRGDSAAYFCASSAEEGYGYTFGSGTRLTVV.

The CDR3 sequence: CASSFSAGHTEAFF. CDR3 DNA sequence: TGTGCCAGCAGCTTTTCGGCAGGGCATACTGAAGCTTTCTTT. The chain uses TRBV11-2 and TRBJ1-1; tentatively, D is TRBD1 (5 bases). V lost 3 bases to trimming and J lost 5 bases, with 13 bases between them. CDR1 is SGHAT and CDR2 is FQNNGV in the germline V gene. The CDR3 is made up of 14 amino acids.